This T cell receptor beta chain emerged from a study of blood T cells in healthy people across ages. Study-wide results and limits: Percentage of naive T cells showed a strong correlation with TCR beta diversity. Estimates of total diversity, which came from one million sequenced T cells, were considered to be underestimates. Getting older went along with TCR beta diversity per million T cells dropping roughly linearly.

Germline V lookup: CDR1 LGHDT, CDR2 YNNKEL (reference sequence). The CDR3 consists of 12 residues. As to this clonotype: Its target is unknown. The junction shows a germline mismatch at one end, possibly a read error.

A second PCR of about 7 to 12 cycles used a sample-barcoded 5' primer and a J-beta primer mix. TCRdb called the 5' RACE reads again in MiXCR, with one record for every CDR3 protein. The sample includes 1.5 million to 2 million distinct CDR3 sequences, about 30% of them seen just once. Extractions gave at least 5 micrograms of total RNA per sample. The sample taken for sequencing was blood. This rearrangement joins TRBV3-1 to TRBJ2-7; D is unclear. This clonotype was obtained from a woman aged 30 to 39 in good health. CDR3 residues: CASSRDLYERYF. CDR3 DNA sequence: TGTGCCAGCAGTCGCGACCTCTACGAGCGGTACTTC.